What follows describes a single T cell receptor (beta chain). Its antigen is not known. This entry is derived from a study of blood T cells in healthy people across ages. For the second PCR, which ran for 7 to 11 cycles, a sample-barcoded 5' primer and a J-beta primer mix were used. TCRdb re-derived calls from the 5' RACE reads in MiXCR, one entry per CDR3 protein. The data show approximately 670,000 distinct CDR3 sequences, over 40% seen once. The study's findings and limits: PBMCs that were unsorted prevented a conclusive naive versus antigen-experienced comparison. Estimates drawn from one million T cells were deemed to understate diversity.

Germline CDR1 reads SGDLS; CDR2 reads YYNGEE. J lost 3 bases, V lost 7 bases, and 9 bases had no gene match. CDR3 length: 15 residues. The donors, all healthy, were Caucasians living in Russia, aged about 6 to 100. Drawn from each donor were ten milliliters of peripheral blood. The sequencing sample was made of blood. The TCR sequence derives from a man older than 75 in good health. The gene calls are TRBV9 and TRBJ2-3; 9 positions match TRBD2. The CDR3 here is CASGRTLAGTDTQYF. The CDR3 nucleotides are TGTGCCAGCGGTCGCACTCTAGCGGGGACAGATACGCAGTATTTT.